The 6 T cell receptor beta chains given below trace back to one sample, sequenced in a study of cytomegalovirus exposure and HLA in healthy donors. Researchers ran the PCR with 60 Vbeta and 13 Jbeta primers. Method: immunoSEQ multiplex PCR; TCRdb's copy keeps in-frame clones and lacks some. The sample yields approximately 240,000 clones, about 81% seen once. The sample taken for sequencing was PBMCs. The receptors were sampled from a woman aged 40 to 49 in good health and CMV-seropositive.

The chain links TRBV7-7 to TRBJ2-6, with D possibly TRBD1 on 6 matching bases. Trimming removed 4 bases from V and 2 bases from J, with 15 bases in between. Germline-derived CDR1 and CDR2 are SSHAT and FNYEAQ (reference sequence). The CDR3 has 17 amino acids. CDR3 sequence reads: CASSSSDSHPGANVLTF. CDR3 nucleotides: TGTGCCAGCAGCTCCTCGGACAGCCACCCTGGGGCCAACGTCCTGACTTTC. The full variable domain, in which reference TRBV7-7 and TRBJ2-6 provide the parts outside the CDR3, is GAGVSQSPRYKVTKRGQDVTLRCDPISSHATLYWYQQALGQGPEFLTYFNYEAQPDKSGLPSDRFSAERPEGSISTLTIQRTEQRDSAMYRCASSSSDSHPGANVLTFGAGSRLTVL.

This clone was picked up a small number of times. This sequence joins TRBV7-6 and TRBJ1-5; unclear D gene. The V end was cut by 2 bases, the J end by 0 bases, with 14 bases between. Germline assignment: CDR1 SGHVS and CDR2 FNYEAQ. This CDR3 has 17 amino acids. CDR3 loop: CASSLYGSTGSNQPQHF. DNA for the CDR3: TGTGCCAGCAGCTTATATGGGAGCACGGGTAGCAATCAGCCCCAGCATTTT.

The gene calls are TRBV10-2 and TRBJ2-1; D uncertain. With 10 bases removed from V and 7 bases from J, the gap between germline ends came to 11 bases. The CDR3 loop spans 11 amino acids. The germline gives CDR1 WSHSY, CDR2 SAAADI. The CDR3: CATHQANEQFF. CDR3 DNA: TGCGCCACCCACCAGGCGAATGAGCAGTTCTTC.

The genes are TRBV27 and TRBJ1-6, with 8 positions matching TRBD1. The CDR3 has 15 amino acids. With V trimmed by 3 bases and J by 9 bases, 7 bases remained unmatched. Germline loops: CDR1 MNHEY, CDR2 SMNVEV (reference sequence). As DNA, the CDR3 is TGTGCCAGCAGTTTTTTTGGACAGGGTGGTTCACCCCTCCACTTT. Translating it yields CASSFFGQGGSPLHF.

This chain links TRBV4-1 with TRBJ2-1; 8 bases fit TRBD2. The germline CDR1 and CDR2 sequences are MGHRA and YSYEKL. V shed 3 bases, J shed 6 bases, and the junction held 10 bases outside the gene matches. The CDR3 loop spans 16 amino acids. The CDR3 nucleotides are TGCGCCAGCAGCCACCCCTCCGGGGGGGCCCGCAATGAGCAGTTCTTC. Translated, it gives CASSHPSGGARNEQFF.

This chain links TRBV9 with TRBJ1-1, with 7 bases aligning to TRBD1. The CDR3 length is 13 residues. CDR1 is SGDLS, CDR2 YYNGEE, per germline. V was clipped by 2 bases and J by 8 bases; unmatched bases: 6. CDR3 bases: TGTGCCAGCAGCGTCGGGACAGCACCCGAAGCTTTCTTT. It codes for CASSVGTAPEAFF.